Below, 14 T cell receptor beta chains from the same sample are listed, as sequenced in a study of blood T cell repertoires in COVID-19. Clones were read by immunoSEQ multiplex PCR, and TCRdb kept only the in-frame ones, dropping some. The sample lists more than 95,000 clones; about 74% were seen once. Source material: peripheral blood. These receptors all stem from a man aged 55 to 69 with acute or convalescent COVID-19.

The gene calls are TRBV27 and TRBJ1-2; D is undetermined. Germline CDR1 MNHEY, CDR2 SMNVEV (reference sequence). V dropped 3 bases and J dropped 4 bases, with 9 bases sitting between them. The CDR3 is 13 amino acids. Here the CDR3 DNA reads TGTGCCAGCAGTTTCAGAGCGAGCTATGGCTACACCTTC. It yields the protein CASSFRASYGYTF.

The chain carries TRBV15 and TRBJ1-1; 7 bases match TRBD1. Germline V CDR1 and CDR2: LNHNV, YYDKDF (reference sequence). V lost 5 bases to trimming and J lost 9 bases; unmatched junction nucleotides: 12. The CDR3 runs to 14 residues. CDR3 sequence: CATSSREATGKAFF. In DNA form, the CDR3 reads TGTGCCACCAGCTCGAGGGAAGCGACAGGGAAAGCTTTCTTT.

This chain links TRBV18 with TRBJ1-3, with D perhaps TRBD1 (5 bases). The CDR3 has 13 amino acids. V lost 4 bases and J lost 2, with 6 bases in between. Germline V gene lookup returns CDR1 KGHSH and CDR2 LQKENI. The CDR3 DNA sequence: TGTGCCAGCTCACGGGGGGCTGGAAACACCATATATTTT. Protein product: CASSRGAGNTIYF.

J is TRBJ2-7 and V is TRBV7-8; tentatively, D is TRBD1 (6 bases). The germline gives CDR1 SGHVS, CDR2 FQNEAQ. CDR3 length: 13 residues. V was trimmed by 7 bases and J by 6 bases, leaving 16 bases between them. This CDR3 reads CASTKTGRSEQYF. The CDR3 DNA reads as TGTGCCAGCACGAAAACAGGGAGAAGCGAGCAGTACTTC.

The rearrangement links TRBV24-1 to TRBJ1-1, with 7 bases lining up with TRBD1. In germline, CDR1 is KGHDR, CDR2 SFDVKD. This CDR3 has 13 residues. V lost 1 base, J lost 11 bases, and 6 bases stayed unmatched. The CDR3 DNA follows: TGTGCCACCAGTGATTTTTTGACAGGGAAGGCTTTCTTT. Translating it yields CATSDFLTGKAFF.

The rearrangement links TRBV25-1 to TRBJ2-1, with no clear D. The V and J ends lost 2 bases and 1 base respectively, with 9 bases between them. Germline values: CDR1 MGHDK, CDR2 SYGVNS. The CDR3 loop spans 15 amino acids. CDR3 residues: CASSEEELSYNEQFF. In DNA, the CDR3 is TGTGCCAGCAGTGAAGAGGAGCTTTCCTACAATGAGCAGTTCTTC.

CDR3 sequence: CASSPRQGAQYF. DNA of the CDR3: TGTGCCAGCAGCCCCCGACAGGGGGCGCAGTACTTC. The chain is built from TRBV6-5 and TRBJ2-7, with TRBD1 matching 10 bases. CDR3 length: 12 amino acids. In germline, CDR1 is MNHEY, CDR2 SVGAGI. J was trimmed by 9 bases and V by 6 bases; bases with no gene match: 5.

The genes are TRBV2 and TRBJ2-7; unclear D gene. The CDR3 consists of 12 residues. Germline loops: CDR1 SNHLY, CDR2 FYNNEI. Trimming cost V 6 bases and J 7 bases, with 13 bases left between them. Here the CDR3 reads CASSLEVGEQYF. CDR3 in DNA: TGTGCCAGCAGCCTTGAGGTCGGGGAGCAGTACTTC.

The chain joins TRBV5-4 to TRBJ2-1; D might be TRBD2 (6 bases). This CDR3 has 15 residues. V was shortened by 3 bases and J by 2 bases, with 12 bases between the two germline ends. Germline values: CDR1 SGHNT, CDR2 YYREEE (reference sequence). For the CDR3, the DNA is TGTGCCAGCAGCTCATATAGCGGTGCCTACAATGAGCAGTTCTTC. Its translation is CASSSYSGAYNEQFF. Full variable domain (rest looked up from reference TRBV5-4 and TRBJ2-1): ETGVTQSPTHLIKTRGQQVTLRCSSQSGHNTVSWYQQALGQGPQFIFQYYREEENGRGNFPPRFSGLQFPNYSSELNVNALELDDSALYLCASSSYSGAYNEQFFGPGTRLTVL.

The chain's CDR3 is CASHRTGTGGLRELFF. Written as DNA, the CDR3 is TGTGCCAGCCATAGAACGGGGACAGGGGGCTTAAGGGAGCTGTTTTTT. The chain joins TRBV3-1 (or the pseudogene TRBV3-2) to TRBJ2-2; TRBD1 matches 12 bases. Per germline, CDR1 LGHDT and CDR2 YNNKEL (reference sequence). After removal of 8 bases from V and 9 bases from J, the junction contained 13 bases not matched to a gene. The CDR3 extends over 16 amino acids.

This clone was found a few times. The CDR3 spells CASSPKNTIYF. CDR3 nucleotides: TGTGCCAGCAGCCCCAAAAACACCATATATTTT. The J gene is TRBJ1-3, the V gene TRBV11-2; D remains ambiguous. V lost 5 bases, J lost 6 bases, and 5 bases lay in between. The CDR3 is 11 amino acids. Germline lookup yields CDR1 SGHAT and CDR2 FQNNGV.

This clone appeared many times. The chain uses TRBV2 and TRBJ1-4; 7 bases match TRBD1. V trimming: 4 bases; J trimming: 8 bases; junction bases outside the gene matches: 4. Germline CDR1 and CDR2: SNHLY and FYNNEI. The CDR3 consists of 13 residues. The CDR3 loop is CASSVRGSEKLFF. In nucleotides, the CDR3 is TGTGCCAGCAGTGTCAGGGGGTCAGAAAAACTGTTTTTT.

The rearrangement links TRBV5-1 to TRBJ1-1; D not certain. The CDR3 covers 15 residues. CDR1 is SGHRS, CDR2 YFSETQ, per germline. Trimming shortened V by 3 bases and J by 3 bases, and 15 bases separated the two germline ends. CDR3 sequence (DNA): TGCGCCAGCAGCTCCGGGAGCGGCGGTTACACTGAAGCTTTCTTT. Translated, it gives CASSSGSGGYTEAFF.

This clone was found once. DNA of the CDR3: TGTGCCAGCAGTTACTCTGGAGCTTTGGTCGATTCACCCCTCCACTTT. Amino acids: CASSYSGALVDSPLHF. The chain recombines TRBV6-5 with TRBJ1-6; D uncertain. The V gene's germline CDR1 is MNHEY and CDR2 SVGAGI. There are 16 residues in the CDR3. V lost 0 bases to trimming and J lost 8 bases, with 14 bases between them.